A selection of T cell receptor beta chains follows, all from one sample in a study of cytomegalovirus exposure and HLA in healthy donors. The method was immunoSEQ multiplex PCR; TCRdb's version includes in-frame clones alone and lacks a portion of them. The sample records under 150,000 clones, 9% to 10% being singletons. The sequenced sample was PBMCs. The receptors were sampled from a man aged 25 to 45 in good health and CMV-seronegative. CDR3s include the opening cysteine and the closing phenylalanine or tryptophan. D genes are given only for firm matches. Size values are once, few and many counts, or a class for expanded clones, and some rows have none.

J gene,V gene,clone size,D gene,CDR3 DNA,CDR3 protein
TRBJ2-5,TRBV10-3,.,TRBD2,TGTGCCATCAGACCCGGGACTAGCGGGAGCGGGGAGACCCAGTACTTC,CAIRPGTSGSGETQYF
TRBJ2-2,TRBV12-5,few,.,TGTGCTAGTGGTTACGCTAGCCTCGGGGAGCTGTTTTTT,CASGYASLGELFF
TRBJ1-1,TRBV5-6,few,TRBD1,TGTGCCAGCAGCTCCCAGGGGGAAGGAGCTTTCTTT,CASSSQGEGAFF
TRBJ1-4,TRBV5-1,few,.,TGCGCCAGCAGCTTGAGGCGGGCAACCTCAACTAATGAAAAACTGTTTTTT,CASSLRRATSTNEKLFF
TRBJ2-7,TRBV28,.,TRBD2,TGTGCCAGCAGTGCATCCGGGACTAGCTCCTACGAGCAGTACTTC,CASSASGTSSYEQYF
TRBJ2-1,TRBV6-5,.,TRBD2,TGTGCCAGCAGTTGGAGCGGGGGGGGTAGTGAGCAGTTCTTC,CASSWSGGGSEQFF
TRBJ2-1,TRBV5-1,few,.,TGCGCCAGCAGCTTGTTGCCGGACAAAGATGAGCAGTTCTTC,CASSLLPDKDEQFF
TRBJ2-1,TRBV19,.,.,TGTGCCAGCCGAGGGACACTGAATGAGCAGTTCTTC,CASRGTLNEQFF
TRBJ2-1,TRBV5-1,.,.,TGCGCCAGCAGCTTAACGGACTTCTCCTACAATGAGCAGTTCTTC,CASSLTDFSYNEQFF
TRBJ2-2,TRBV19,.,TRBD2,TGTGCCAGTAGTACCTCGGAGCGGGGTACGCGGAACACCGGGGAGCTGTTTTTT,CASSTSERGTRNTGELFF
TRBJ2-3,TRBV10-2,few,.,TGCGCCAGCAAAAGACCAGGGGAAACTACTAGCACAGATACGCAGTATTTT,CASKRPGETTSTDTQYF
TRBJ1-5,TRBV5-6,few,.,TGTGCCAGCAGCTTTCAGAATCAGCCCCAGCATTTT,CASSFQNQPQHF
TRBJ2-7,TRBV30,.,.,TGTGCCTGGAGTGCAGAAGGGGGCTACGAGCAGTACTTC,CAWSAEGGYEQYF
TRBJ1-2,TRBV5-1,few,.,TGCGCCAGCACCCCGTCCGGAGCTAACTATGGCTACACCTTC,CASTPSGANYGYTF
TRBJ2-5,TRBV4-1,.,.,TGCGCCAGCAGCCAAGAACCATATCGGGAGACCCAGTACTTC,CASSQEPYRETQYF
TRBJ2-3,TRBV5-4,few,.,TGTGCCAGCAGCTTGTTCCTAGATACGCAGTATTTT,CASSLFLDTQYF
TRBJ1-5,TRBV19,few,TRBD1,TGTGCCAGTACGGGGCGGACAGGGAATATCTTTCAGCCCCAGCATTTT,CASTGRTGNIFQPQHF
TRBJ1-5,TRBV27,.,.,TGTGCCAGCAGCCTGGCAGGGTCTAGCAATCAGCCCCAGCATTTT,CASSLAGSSNQPQHF
TRBJ2-5,TRBV4-2,.,TRBD2,TGTGCCAGCAGCCAAGATGGGGCTGGGGGGGGTTTTCAAGAGACCCAGTACTTC,CASSQDGAGGGFQETQYF
TRBJ1-2,TRBV27,.,.,TGTGCCAGCAGTTATGAGGGCAGAGGATGGGGCTACACCTTC,CASSYEGRGWGYTF
TRBJ2-5,TRBV27,.,TRBD2,TGTGCCAGCCGGAAATTTAGCGGGGGGGAGACCCAGTACTTC,CASRKFSGGETQYF
TRBJ2-5,TRBV30,.,TRBD2,TGTGCCTGGGGACTAGCGGGAGTCGGAGAGACCCAGTACTTC,CAWGLAGVGETQYF
TRBJ1-2,TRBV30,.,TRBD1,TGTGCCTGGAGTGTACCCGCGGGAAGGGGGCCCTATGGCTACACCTTC,CAWSVPAGRGPYGYTF
TRBJ2-5,TRBV10-3,few,.,TGTGCCATCAGAAGGACAGAACAAGAGACCCAGTACTTC,CAIRRTEQETQYF
TRBJ1-4,TRBV19,.,TRBD1,TGTGCCAGTATCCCGACCGCGACAGGGGCAGCAACTAATGAAAAACTGTTTTTT,CASIPTATGAATNEKLFF
TRBJ1-2,TRBV6-4,.,TRBD1,TGTGCCAGCAGTGAGACTTGGACAGGGGATGGCTACACCTTC,CASSETWTGDGYTF
TRBJ1-1,TRBV18,.,.,TGTGCCAGCTCACCAGCTGGACACCCGAACACTGAAGCTTTCTTT,CASSPAGHPNTEAFF
TRBJ1-4,TRBV4-3,.,.,TGCGCCAGCAGCCAAGATCCCAGGGGAGGGGGAGAAAAACTGTTTTTT,CASSQDPRGGGEKLFF
TRBJ2-1,TRBV4-2,.,.,TGTGCCAGCAGCCAGGGGCGCCTAAGCTCCTACAATGAGCAGTTCTTC,CASSQGRLSSYNEQFF
TRBJ1-4,TRBV5-8,few,.,TGTGCCAGCAGCTTGGAGGCAGGGGCGGCTAATGAAAAACTGTTTTTT,CASSLEAGAANEKLFF
TRBJ1-2,TRBV6-5,.,TRBD1,TGTGCCAGCACCCCTTCGGGACAGGGGGCCCTCGGCTACACCTTC,CASTPSGQGALGYTF
TRBJ2-7,TRBV7-2,few,TRBD2,TGTGCCAGCAGCTACTCAGCGGGAGAGTCCTACGAGCAGTACTTC,CASSYSAGESYEQYF
TRBJ2-5,TRBV7-2,.,TRBD2,TGTGCCAGCAGCTATCAGCGGGGGCAAGAGACCCAGTACTTC,CASSYQRGQETQYF
TRBJ2-7,TRBV28,.,TRBD2,TGTGCCAGCAGTCTCGACTTTGTAGCGGGGCCGTACTCCTACGAGCAGTACTTC,CASSLDFVAGPYSYEQYF
TRBJ1-4,TRBV2,.,.,TGTGCCAGCAGTGAGACATCTACTAATGAAAAACTGTTTTTT,CASSETSTNEKLFF
TRBJ2-5,TRBV9,few,.,TGTGCCAGCAGCGTAGAGGGACTGCAAGAGACCCAGTACTTC,CASSVEGLQETQYF
TRBJ1-1,TRBV11-3,few,.,TGTGCCAGCAGCTTAAATTCGTACACTGAAGCTTTCTTT,CASSLNSYTEAFF
TRBJ2-7,TRBV4-1,.,.,TGCGCCAGCAGCCAAGCCCTGGACAGTTTCACCTACGAGCAGTACTTC,CASSQALDSFTYEQYF
TRBJ1-1,TRBV30,.,.,TGTGCCTGCTGTGAAGCTTTCTTT,CACCEAFF
TRBJ2-1,TRBV5-1,few,TRBD1,TGCGCCAGCAGCTCGACCCTGGGGACAGGGTTGTCCTACAATGAGCAGTTCTTC,CASSSTLGTGLSYNEQFF
TRBJ2-1,TRBV7-2,.,.,TGTGCCAGCAGCCGACAGGTGGCTGAGCAGTTCTTC,CASSRQVAEQFF
TRBJ2-3,TRBV7-9,few,.,TGTGCCAGCAGCTTCGGCGGGAAGGGAGCAGATACGCAGTATTTT,CASSFGGKGADTQYF
TRBJ2-2,TRBV6-5,.,.,TGTGCCAGCAGCCCTGGGGGGATCAAGTCCGGGGAGCTGTTTTTT,CASSPGGIKSGELFF
TRBJ2-7,TRBV19,.,TRBD1,TGTGCCAGCCACCCGGGACAGGGGGTTTACGAGCAGTACTTC,CASHPGQGVYEQYF